This T cell receptor (beta chain) emerged from a study of shared clonotypes between healthy human individuals. V lost 4 bases, J lost 1 base, and 12 bases stayed unmatched. Germline CDR1 reads SGHRS; CDR2 reads YFSETQ. CDR3 length equals 18 residues. Generated by immunoSEQ multiplex PCR, the TCRdb table keeps only in-frame clones and is missing some. The sample lists under 1,900,000 clones, 98% occurring once. This sequence joins TRBV5-1 and TRBJ2-5, with 11 bases fitting TRBD1. The sequencing sample was made of naive CD4+ T cells sorted from blood. As to subset: CD45RA+ positively selected. This sequence originates from a man in his thirties or forties in good health. The CDR3 DNA reads TGCGCCAGCAGCCCAGGGACAGGGGGGGCGCCGGGCCAAGAGACCCAGTACTTC. This encodes CASSPGTGGAPGQETQYF.